This is a list of T cell receptor beta chains from one sample in a study of blood T cell repertoires in COVID-19. The method was immunoSEQ multiplex PCR; TCRdb's version includes in-frame clones alone and lacks a portion of them. Of around 120,000 clones in the sample, more than 65% were seen once. The sequenced sample was peripheral blood. These receptor sequences come from a human donor in a cohort sampled during active COVID-19. Both conserved end residues are part of each CDR3. The listing skips clone size in some rows; elsewhere it reads once, few, many or a size class.

TRBV11-2 . CASSLGLVGGETQYF
TRBV7-2 . CASSFKDTQYF
TRBV4-3 . CASSHRTSKMDTQYF
TRBV5-1 once CASSAGQLYNSPLHF
TRBV27 . CASSPQTGYSNQPQHF
TRBV30 . CAWRRVLGLGELFF
TRBV24-1 . CATSDLNRGLVNEKLFF
TRBV19 . CASSTASGGYTDTQYF
TRBV7-2 . CASSLEGVANEKLFF
TRBV6-2/TRBV6-3 . CASSYSRPSGVSYEQYF
TRBV15 . CATSRTGATNEKLFF
TRBV7-2 . CASSLTSGSSYEQYF
TRBV11-3 . CASSFDRGQEAFF
TRBV7-8 . CASSYGTGGGYGYTF
TRBV5-4 . CASSSRQGANYGYTF
TRBV7-2 . CASSFHGSAQYF
TRBV27 few CASSLEGGSWSYNEQFF
TRBV28 . CASSSPSESTDTQYF
TRBV28 . CASSQPGMNTEAFF
TRBV2 once CASSEWDSNTEAFF
TRBV18 few CASSPAVQQPQHF
TRBV18 many CASSQGVITEAFF
TRBV7-3 . CASSRGYSTDTQYF
TRBV5-1 . CASSLPGLAGGETQYF
TRBV2 . CASSESGEGSGNTIYF
TRBV19 . CASSIDGGRKAFF
TRBV4-2 . CASSQDSYGSGANVLTF
TRBV5-6 . CASRKGQGRDEQFF
TRBV7-9 . CASRTGLAGYDTQYF
TRBV19 . CASSEFYRGEQYF
TRBV28 . CASSGSTGTSYNSPLHF
TRBV10-3 . CAITRTAGNTIYF
TRBV29-1 once CSAPPAGGPPDTQYF
TRBV2 . CASSEPGSSGANVLTF
TRBV28 once CASSTPTASNQPQHF
TRBV19 . CASSRSGGKSYEQYF
TRBV5-1 once CASSGQYPRETQYF
TRBV24-1 . CATSDRDNTEAFF
TRBV11-2 . CASSGVKGGNTEAFF
TRBV5-1 . CASSEEGQPQHF
TRBV5-5 . CASAEGWVEAFF
TRBV7-2 . CASSLDQSTDTQYF